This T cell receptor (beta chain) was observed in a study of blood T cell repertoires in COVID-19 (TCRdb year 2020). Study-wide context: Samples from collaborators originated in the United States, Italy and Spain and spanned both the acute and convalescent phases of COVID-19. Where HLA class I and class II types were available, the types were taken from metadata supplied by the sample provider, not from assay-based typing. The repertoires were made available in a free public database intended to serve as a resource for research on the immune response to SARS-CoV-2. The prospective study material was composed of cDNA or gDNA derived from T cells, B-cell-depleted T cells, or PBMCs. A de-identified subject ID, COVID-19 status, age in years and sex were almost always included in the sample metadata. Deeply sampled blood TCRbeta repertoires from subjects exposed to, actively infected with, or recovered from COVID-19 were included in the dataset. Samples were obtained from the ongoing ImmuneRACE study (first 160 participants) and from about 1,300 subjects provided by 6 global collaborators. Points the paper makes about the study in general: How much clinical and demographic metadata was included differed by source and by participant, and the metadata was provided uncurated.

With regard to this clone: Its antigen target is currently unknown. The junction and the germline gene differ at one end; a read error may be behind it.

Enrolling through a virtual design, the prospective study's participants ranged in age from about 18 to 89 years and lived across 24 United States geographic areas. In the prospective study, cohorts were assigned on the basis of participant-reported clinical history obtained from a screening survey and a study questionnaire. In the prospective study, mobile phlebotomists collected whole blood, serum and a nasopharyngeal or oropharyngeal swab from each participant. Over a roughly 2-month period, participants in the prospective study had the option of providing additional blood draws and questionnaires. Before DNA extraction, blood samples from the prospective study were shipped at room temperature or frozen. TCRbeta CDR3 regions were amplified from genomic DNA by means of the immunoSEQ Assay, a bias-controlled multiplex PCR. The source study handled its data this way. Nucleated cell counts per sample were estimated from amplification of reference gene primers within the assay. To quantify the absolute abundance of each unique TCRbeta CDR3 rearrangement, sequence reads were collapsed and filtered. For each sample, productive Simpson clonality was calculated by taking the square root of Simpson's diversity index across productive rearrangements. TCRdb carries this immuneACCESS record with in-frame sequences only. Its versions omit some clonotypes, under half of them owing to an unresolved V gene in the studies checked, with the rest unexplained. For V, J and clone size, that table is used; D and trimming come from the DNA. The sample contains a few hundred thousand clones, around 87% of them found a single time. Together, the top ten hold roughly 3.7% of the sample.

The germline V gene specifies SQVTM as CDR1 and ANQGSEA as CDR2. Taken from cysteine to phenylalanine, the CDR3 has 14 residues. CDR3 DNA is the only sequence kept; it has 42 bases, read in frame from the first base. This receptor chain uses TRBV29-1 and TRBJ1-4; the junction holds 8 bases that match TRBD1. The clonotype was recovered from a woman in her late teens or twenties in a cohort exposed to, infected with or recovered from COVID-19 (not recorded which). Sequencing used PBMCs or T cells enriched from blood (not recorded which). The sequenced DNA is TGCAGCGTTCGAAGGACAGGGTCTAACGAAAAACTGTTTTTT. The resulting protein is CSVRRTGSNEKLFF.